The 16 T cell receptor beta chains listed next were all sequenced from one sample in a study of T and B cells in COVID-19 patients. TRB rearrangements were amplified by multiplex PCR with BIOMED2 TRB-A/B primers. TCRdb ran MiXCR on the multiplex PCR reads and lists one entry per CDR3 protein. The repertoire holds roughly 8,100 distinct CDR3 sequences, approximately 30% seen once, with roughly 17% in the top ten. TRB was amplified from approximately 250-480 ng of blood genomic DNA. The sample was blood. The receptors shown here come from a human donor with active COVID-19.

Judged by abundance, this clonotype is medium-sized (0.01 to 0.1%). J is TRBJ2-1 and V is TRBV27, with 9 bases fitting TRBD2. V dropped 4 bases and J dropped 5; count of bases not matched to a gene: 9. CDR1 and CDR2 (germline): MNHEY, SMNVEV (reference sequence). The CDR3 contains 16 residues. In DNA form, the CDR3 reads TGTGCCAGCAGTTCTCTTTTTAGCGGGGGTAACAATGAGCAGTTCTTC. Its translation: CASSSLFSGGNNEQFF.

The rearrangement uses TRBV19 and TRBJ1-1; 9 positions agree with TRBD1. This CDR3 comprises 12 residues. V lost 10 bases, J lost 6 bases, and 6 bases stayed unmatched. The germline V gene has CDR1 LNHDA and CDR2 SQIVND (reference sequence). In DNA, the CDR3 is TGTGCCACCTCGACAGGGGGGCCTGAAGCTTTCTTT. It is translated as CATSTGGPEAFF.

V and J are TRBV19 and TRBJ2-3; 12 nucleotides match TRBD2. CDR3 length: 16 amino acids. From germline, CDR1 is LNHDA and CDR2 SQIVND (reference sequence). Trimming took 4 bases from V and 0 from J; bases not matched to a gene: 2. CDR3 protein: CASSTSGGASTDTQYF. CDR3 DNA: TGTGCCAGTAGTACTAGCGGGGGGGCTAGCACAGATACGCAGTATTTT.

This clonotype was recorded a few times. The chain links TRBV10-3 to TRBJ2-5, with D perhaps TRBD1 or TRBD2 (5 bases each). This CDR3 spans 15 amino acids. Germline-derived CDR1 and CDR2 are ENHRY and SYGVKD. V was cut by 10 bases and J by 4 bases, with 22 bases left in between. CDR3 in DNA: TGTGCCACCCACCGGGACGTCGGCAGCCGAGAGACCCAGTACTTC. It specifies CATHRDVGSRETQYF.

This clonotype appeared a few times. The chain joins TRBV20-1 to TRBJ2-7; TRBD2 matches 7 bases. Trimming at V came to 5 bases and at J to 3 bases, leaving 10 bases not matched to a gene. Germline V gene sequence: CDR1 DFQATT, CDR2 SNEGSKA (reference sequence). CDR3 length equals 14 residues. CDR3 region: CSAGPAGRLYEQYV. CDR3 coding DNA: TGCAGTGCTGGTCCAGCGGGACGGCTCTACGAGCAGTACGTC.

V is TRBV18 and J is TRBJ1-2, with a possible D match to TRBD1 (5 bases). V dropped 0 bases and J dropped 6 bases, with 14 bases sitting between them. The CDR3 spans 15 residues. Germline V gene data show CDR1 as KGHSH and CDR2 as LQKENI. The CDR3 loop reads CASSPPGGSTHGYTF. The DNA for the CDR3 is TGTGCCAGCTCACCACCGGGGGGGTCTACGCATGGCTACACCTTC.

This clonotype is medium-sized. The V and J genes are TRBV19 and TRBJ1-1, with D perhaps TRBD1 (6 bases). CDR3 length equals 14 residues. CDR1 is LNHDA, CDR2 SQIVND, per germline (reference sequence). Trimming removed 7 bases from V and 1 base from J, with 13 bases in between. The CDR3 DNA reads TGTGCCAGTATAGGGGGGCGGGGGAACACTGAAGCTTTCTTT. Its translation: CASIGGRGNTEAFF.

This clonotype has a handful of counts. The V call is TRBV5-4, the J call TRBJ2-1, with no clear D. The ends were cut back, 4 bases at V and 3 bases at J, with 23 bases in the middle. CDR1 is SGHNT, CDR2 YYREEE, per germline (reference sequence). This CDR3 comprises 18 residues. This CDR3 is CASSPSKGNWANYNEQFF. CDR3 DNA: TGTGCCAGCAGCCCATCCAAAGGGAACTGGGCGAACTACAATGAGCAGTTCTTC.

V is TRBV11-2 and J is TRBJ2-5; perhaps TRBD2 as D (6 bases). The CDR3 runs 14 residues. Germline lookup yields CDR1 SGHAT and CDR2 FQNNGV. With 2 bases removed from V and 2 bases from J, the gap between germline ends came to 9 bases. CDR3 in DNA: TGTGCCAGCAGCTTATACCGGGGGCAAGAGACCCAGTACTTC. Its protein is CASSLYRGQETQYF.

By share of the sample, this clonotype is medium-sized. The chain combines TRBV19 with TRBJ1-2, with D perhaps TRBD1 (5 bases). CDR1 and CDR2 from the germline V gene are LNHDA and SQIVND (reference sequence). The CDR3 loop spans 14 amino acids. V lost 4 bases, J lost 0 bases, and 9 bases lay in between. The CDR3 bases are TGTGCCAGTAGTACAACGGGGGCTAACTATGGCTACACCTTC. It yields the protein CASSTTGANYGYTF. The complete variable domain, with remaining parts taken from reference TRBV19 and TRBJ1-2, reads DGGITQSPKYLFRKEGQNVTLSCEQNLNHDAMYWYRQDPGQGLRLIYYSQIVNDFQKGDIAEGYSVSREKKESFPLTVTSAQKNPTAFYLCASSTTGANYGYTFGSGTRLTVV.

A few counts support this clonotype. The rearrangement links TRBV6-5 to TRBJ2-7, with a weak D call TRBD1 (6 bases). This CDR3 has 16 residues. The V end lost 6 bases, the J end lost 2 bases, and 20 bases lay between the germline ends. Germline V CDR1 and CDR2: MNHEY, SVGAGI. The CDR3 DNA reads as TGTGCCAGCAGATCTGACTGGGGGCAGCCTCCCTACGAGCAGTACTTC. Its translation: CASRSDWGQPPYEQYF.

This clonotype counts as medium-sized. The rearrangement links TRBV19 to TRBJ2-1; D tentatively reads TRBD1 or TRBD2 (6 bases each). CDR3 length: 15 amino acids. The V end was cut by 3 bases, the J end by 6 bases, with 15 bases between. Germline lookup yields CDR1 LNHDA and CDR2 SQIVND (reference sequence). For the CDR3, the DNA is TGTGCCAGTAGTATGTTCGGAGGGGGTAGCAATGAGCAGTTCTTC. Amino acids: CASSMFGGGSNEQFF.

This clonotype was observed a handful of times. This chain uses TRBV6-2 or TRBV6-3 with TRBJ2-1; D assignment may be TRBD1 or TRBD2 (6 bases each). Trimming shortened V by 6 bases and J by 0 bases, and 21 bases separated the two germline ends. Germline values: CDR1 MNHEY, CDR2 SVGEGT. CDR3 length: 18 amino acids. The CDR3 loop is CASSLPGAGHHSYNEQFF. DNA of the CDR3: TGTGCCAGCAGCCTCCCGGGGGCGGGACATCACTCCTACAATGAGCAGTTCTTC.

By proportion, this clonotype is medium-sized. The chain couples TRBV6-5 to TRBJ2-2, with D perhaps matching TRBD1 (6 bases). CDR1 is MNHEY, CDR2 SVGAGI, per germline. The CDR3 has 17 residues. V was pared by 6 bases and J by 2 bases, with 19 bases between. For the CDR3, the DNA is TGTGCCAGCAGGGACCGTCGGGGACACATAAACACCGGGGAGCTGTTTTTT. Translating it yields CASRDRRGHINTGELFF.

By proportion, this clonotype is medium-sized. The gene calls are TRBV19 and TRBJ2-5, with D perhaps TRBD1 or TRBD2 (5 bases each). The V gene's germline CDR1 is LNHDA and CDR2 SQIVND (reference sequence). CDR3 size: 15 residues. Trimming removed 3 bases at V and 2 bases at J, with 13 bases between. The CDR3 nucleotides read TGTGCCAGTAGTATTCCGGGGACGGAGCAAGAGACCCAGTACTTC. Translating it yields CASSIPGTEQETQYF.

As to this clonotype: A much more abundant neighbour one base away suggests this may be a read error. V and J are TRBV19 and TRBJ2-1; D is perhaps TRBD1 or TRBD2 (6 bases each). The CDR3 runs to 16 residues. The V end was cut by 7 bases, the J end by 9 bases, with 25 bases between. The germline V gene encodes CDR1 LNHDA and CDR2 SQIVND (reference sequence). The CDR3 reads CASTPKGGRLVFEQFF. The CDR3 nucleotides are TGTGCCAGTACCCCTAAAGGGGGGCGCCTTGTGTTTGAGCAGTTCTTC. The complete variable domain, with remaining parts taken from reference TRBV19 and TRBJ2-1, reads DGGITQSPKYLFRKEGQNVTLSCEQNLNHDAMYWYRQDPGQGLRLIYYSQIVNDFQKGDIAEGYSVSREKKESFPLTVTSAQKNPTAFYLCASTPKGGRLVFEQFFGPGTRLTVL.